This TCR beta chain was obtained from a study of technical replicates of blood from a few donors. Germline CDR1 reads SGDLS; CDR2 reads YYNGEE. The CDR3 is 15 residues long. V lost 0 bases to trimming and J lost 2 bases, with 12 bases between them. This table comes from immunoSEQ multiplex PCR, and its TCRdb copy is limited to in-frame clones, with some not included. The table has approximately 97,000 clones, approximately 96% seen once; the top ten hold 0.34%. J is TRBJ2-7 and V is TRBV9, with D possibly matching TRBD2 (5 bases). This clonotype originated in a human donor in good health. Sequences were obtained from T cells isolated from PBMCs. The CDR3 nucleotides read TGTGCCAGCAGCGTAGGGGCAGCGGTTACCTACGAGCAGTACTTC. It yields the protein CASSVGAAVTYEQYF.